This T cell receptor beta chain was sequenced during a study of human T cells and chemical hapten exposure. As for the study in general: Patients were given diphenylcyclopropenone on the scalp weekly across the roughly 25-week study.

Using its own MiXCR run on the RACE reads, TCRdb lists one record per CDR3 protein. The sample records some 79,000 distinct CDR3 sequences, more than 9% being singletons. Stated time point: patch test 2, 6 weeks after DPC sensitization. Indicated treatment: therapeutic diphenylcyclopropenone sensitization with weekly scalp DPC. This clonotype was detected a few times. The CDR3 totals 13 residues. Per the germline V gene, CDR1 is DFQATT and CDR2 is SNEGSKA (reference sequence). Trimming pared 4 bases from V and 5 bases from J, leaving 12 bases between. The gene calls are TRBV20-1 and TRBJ2-4, with D uncertain. This specimen was whole blood, taken in connection with sensitization to the hapten diphenylcyclopropenone (DPC). The receptor comes from a woman between 45 and 60 years old with alopecia areata. Some clones in this sample may be carry-over from other donors' samples. The DNA of the CDR3 is TGCAGTGCTATAACCCCCGGCCAAAACATTCAGTACTTC. Translation gives CSAITPGQNIQYF.